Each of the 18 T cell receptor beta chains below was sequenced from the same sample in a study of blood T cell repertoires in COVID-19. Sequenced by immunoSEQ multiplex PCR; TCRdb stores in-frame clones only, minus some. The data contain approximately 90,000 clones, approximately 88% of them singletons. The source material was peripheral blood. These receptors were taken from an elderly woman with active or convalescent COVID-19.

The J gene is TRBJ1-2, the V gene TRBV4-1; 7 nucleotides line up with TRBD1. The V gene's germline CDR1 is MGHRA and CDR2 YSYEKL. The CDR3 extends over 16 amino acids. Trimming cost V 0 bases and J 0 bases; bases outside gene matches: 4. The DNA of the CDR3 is TGCGCCAGCAGCCAAGATAGGGACAGAGCTAACTATGGCTACACCTTC. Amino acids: CASSQDRDRANYGYTF.

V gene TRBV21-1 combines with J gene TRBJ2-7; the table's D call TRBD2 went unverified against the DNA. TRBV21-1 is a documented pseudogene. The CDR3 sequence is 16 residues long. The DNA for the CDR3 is TGTGCCAGCAGATCCAGGACTTGTCCTAGCTCCTACGAGCAGTACTTC. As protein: CASRSRTCPSSYEQYF.

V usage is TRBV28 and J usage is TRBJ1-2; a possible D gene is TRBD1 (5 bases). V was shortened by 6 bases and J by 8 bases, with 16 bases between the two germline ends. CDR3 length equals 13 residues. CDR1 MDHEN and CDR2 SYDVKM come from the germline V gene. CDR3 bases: TGTGCCAGCAGGGAGGGCCCAGGGAACGGCTACACCTTC. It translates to CASREGPGNGYTF.

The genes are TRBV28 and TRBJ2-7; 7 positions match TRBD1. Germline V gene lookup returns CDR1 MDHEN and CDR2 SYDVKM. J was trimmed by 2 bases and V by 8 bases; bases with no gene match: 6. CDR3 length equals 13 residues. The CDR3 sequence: CASEQGVTYEQYF. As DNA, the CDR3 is TGTGCCAGCGAGCAGGGGGTGACCTACGAGCAGTACTTC.

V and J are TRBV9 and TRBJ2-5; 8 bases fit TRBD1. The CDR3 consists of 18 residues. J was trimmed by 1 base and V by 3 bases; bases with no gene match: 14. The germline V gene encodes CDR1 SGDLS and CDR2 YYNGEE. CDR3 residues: CASSGTGIVGGSQETQYF. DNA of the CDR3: TGTGCCAGCAGCGGGACAGGGATAGTGGGGGGAAGCCAAGAGACCCAGTACTTC.

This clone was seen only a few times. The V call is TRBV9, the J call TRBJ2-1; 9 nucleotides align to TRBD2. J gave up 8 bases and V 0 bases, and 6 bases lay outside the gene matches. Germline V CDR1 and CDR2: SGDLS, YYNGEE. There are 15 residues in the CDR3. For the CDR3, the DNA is TGTGCCAGCAGCGTAGGCGGGGGGGCCAAGTATGAGCAGTTCTTC. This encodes CASSVGGGAKYEQFF.

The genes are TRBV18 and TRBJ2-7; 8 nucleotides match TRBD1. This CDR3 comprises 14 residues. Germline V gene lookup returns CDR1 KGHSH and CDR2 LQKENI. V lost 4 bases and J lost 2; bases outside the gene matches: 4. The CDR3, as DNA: TGTGCCAGCTCACGACAGGGGATGACCTACGAGCAGTACTTC. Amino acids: CASSRQGMTYEQYF.

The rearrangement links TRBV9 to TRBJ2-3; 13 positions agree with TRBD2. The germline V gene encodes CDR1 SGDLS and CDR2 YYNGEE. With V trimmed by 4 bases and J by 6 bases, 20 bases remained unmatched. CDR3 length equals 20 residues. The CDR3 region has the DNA TGTGCCAGCAGCCCACACCCGACACTAGCGGGAGGGTGGGGGGGCGATACGCAGTATTTT. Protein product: CASSPHPTLAGGWGGDTQYF.

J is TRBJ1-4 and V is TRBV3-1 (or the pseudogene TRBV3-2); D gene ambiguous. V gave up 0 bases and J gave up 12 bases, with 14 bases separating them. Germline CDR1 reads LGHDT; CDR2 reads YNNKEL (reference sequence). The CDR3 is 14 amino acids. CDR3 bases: TGTGCCAGCAGCCAAGATTTCGGCCAGGCCCAACTGTTTTTT. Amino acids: CASSQDFGQAQLFF.

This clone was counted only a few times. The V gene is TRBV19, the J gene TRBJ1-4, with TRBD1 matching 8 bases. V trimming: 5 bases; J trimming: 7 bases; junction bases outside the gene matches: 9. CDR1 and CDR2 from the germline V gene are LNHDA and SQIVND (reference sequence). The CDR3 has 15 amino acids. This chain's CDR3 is CASSLETGAGEKLFF. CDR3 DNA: TGTGCCAGTAGTCTGGAGACAGGGGCGGGTGAAAAACTGTTTTTT.

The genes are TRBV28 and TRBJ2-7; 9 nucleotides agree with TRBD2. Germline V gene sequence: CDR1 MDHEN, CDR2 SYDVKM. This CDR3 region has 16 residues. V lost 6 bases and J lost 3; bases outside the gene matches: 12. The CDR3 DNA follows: TGTGCCAGCAGCCCGCGTCGTATTAGCGGGGGCTACGAGCAGTACTTC. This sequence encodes CASSPRRISGGYEQYF.

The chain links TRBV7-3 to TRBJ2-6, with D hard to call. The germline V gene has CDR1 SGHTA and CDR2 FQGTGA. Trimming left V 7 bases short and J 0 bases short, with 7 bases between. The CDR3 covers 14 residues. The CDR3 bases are TGTGCCAGCAAGTCGGGCTCTGGGGCCAACGTCCTGACTTTC. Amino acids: CASKSGSGANVLTF.

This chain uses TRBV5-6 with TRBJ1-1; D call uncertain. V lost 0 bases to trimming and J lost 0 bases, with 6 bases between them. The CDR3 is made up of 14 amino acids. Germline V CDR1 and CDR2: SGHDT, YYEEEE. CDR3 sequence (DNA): TGTGCCAGCAGCTTGGCGGAGCTGAACACTGAAGCTTTCTTT. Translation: CASSLAELNTEAFF.

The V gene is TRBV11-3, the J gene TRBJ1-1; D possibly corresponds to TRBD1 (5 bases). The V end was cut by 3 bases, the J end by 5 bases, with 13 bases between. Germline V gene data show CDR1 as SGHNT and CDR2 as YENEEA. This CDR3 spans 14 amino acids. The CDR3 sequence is CASSFSRQTTEAFF. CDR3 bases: TGTGCCAGCAGCTTTAGCCGACAGACTACTGAAGCTTTCTTT. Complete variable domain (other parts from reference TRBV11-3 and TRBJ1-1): EAGVVQSPRYKIIEKKQPVAFWCNPISGHNTLYWYLQNLGQGPELLIRYENEEAVDDSQLPKDRFSAERLKGVDSTLKIQPAELGDSAVYLCASSFSRQTTEAFFGQGTRLTVV.

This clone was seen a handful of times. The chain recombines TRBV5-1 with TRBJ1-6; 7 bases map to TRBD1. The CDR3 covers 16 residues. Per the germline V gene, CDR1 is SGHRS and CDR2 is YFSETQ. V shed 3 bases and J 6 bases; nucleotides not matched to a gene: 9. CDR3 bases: TGCGCCAGCAGCTCGGCAGGGGGTGACACTAATTCACCCCTCCACTTT. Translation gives CASSSAGGDTNSPLHF.

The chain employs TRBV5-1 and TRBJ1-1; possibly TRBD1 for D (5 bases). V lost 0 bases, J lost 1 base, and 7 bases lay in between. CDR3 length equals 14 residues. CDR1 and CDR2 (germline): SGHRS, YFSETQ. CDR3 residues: CASSLAGQNTEAFF. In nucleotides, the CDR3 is TGCGCCAGCAGCTTGGCCGGACAGAACACTGAAGCTTTCTTT.

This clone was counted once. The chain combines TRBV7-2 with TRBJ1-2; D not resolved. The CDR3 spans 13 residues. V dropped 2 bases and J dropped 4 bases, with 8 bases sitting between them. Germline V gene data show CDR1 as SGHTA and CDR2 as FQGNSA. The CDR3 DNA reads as TGTGCCAGCAGCTTACAAGCGGGCTATGGCTACACCTTC. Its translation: CASSLQAGYGYTF.

CDR3 residues: CATRPGQGARGTGELFF. The CDR3 nucleotides are TGTGCCACCAGGCCGGGACAGGGGGCCAGGGGCACCGGGGAGCTGTTTTTT. The chain links TRBV24-1 to TRBJ2-2; TRBD1 agrees at 12 bases. This CDR3 has 17 residues. CDR1 is KGHDR and CDR2 is SFDVKD in the germline V gene. The V segment lost 7 bases and the J segment 4 bases; nucleotides outside the gene matches: 9.